The next 14 T cell receptor beta chains were all read from a single sample in a study of monozygotic twins with inflammatory bowel disease. No DNA is given; TCRdb re-called the 5' RACE reads and lists each CDR3 protein once. Recorded for this sample: 200,000 to 250,000 distinct CDR3 sequences. Sequenced material: blood. These receptors all stem from a human donor with ulcerative colitis or Crohn's disease, or a healthy co-twin of an affected twin (not recorded which).

V is TRBV12-3 or TRBV12-4 and J is TRBJ1-1; the TRBD1 assignment by TCRdb is unverifiable without DNA. This CDR3 has 14 residues. The CDR3 region is CASSKGAGNTEAFF.

The chain recombines TRBV5-6 with TRBJ2-3. The CDR3 contains 18 residues. CDR1 SGHDT and CDR2 YYEEEE come from the germline V gene. The CDR3: CASSLAMGNGILPDTQYF. The whole variable domain, filled in from reference TRBV5-6 and TRBJ2-3, reads DAGVTQSPTHLIKTRGQQVTLRCSPKSGHDTVSWYQQALGQGPQFIFQYYEEEERQRGNFPDRFSGHQFPNYSSELNVNALLLGDSALYLCASSLAMGNGILPDTQYFGPGTRLTVL.

The chain's CDR3 is CASSLNPSETGNEKLFF. The chain carries TRBV5-1 and TRBJ1-4; TCRdb's D call, TRBD1, is unchecked because there is no DNA. Germline CDR1 is SGHRS and CDR2 is YFSETQ. This CDR3 region has 17 residues. The whole variable domain, remainder taken from reference TRBV5-1 and TRBJ1-4, is KAGVTQTPRYLIKTRGQQVTLSCSPISGHRSVSWYQQTPGQGLQFLFEYFSETQRNKGNFPGRFSGRQFSNSRSEMNVSTLELGDSALYLCASSLNPSETGNEKLFFGSGTQLSVL.

CDR3: CASSSRTREETQYF. The J gene is TRBJ2-5, the V gene TRBV7-2; TCRdb reports TRBD1, a call that lacks DNA to check it against. The CDR3 runs to 14 residues. Looked up from germline, CDR1 is SGHTA and CDR2 is FQGNSA.

V and J are TRBV4-2 and TRBJ1-6; TCRdb designates TRBD1, a call that cannot be tested without DNA. This CDR3 has 17 residues. CDR1 LGHNA and CDR2 YNFKEQ come from the germline V gene. The CDR3 region is CASSQDPTGFYNSPLHF.

The chain is built from TRBV5-1 and TRBJ1-1; the D call of TRBD1 rests on TCRdb alone, since no DNA is present to check it. The CDR3 sequence is 14 residues long. In germline, CDR1 is SGHRS, CDR2 YFSETQ. The CDR3 is CASSLVPGMVEAFF.

The genes are TRBV10-3 and TRBJ1-1; with no DNA, the TCRdb D assignment of TRBD1 cannot be verified. Germline-derived CDR1 and CDR2 are ENHRY and SYGVKD. The CDR3 sequence is 13 residues long. The CDR3: CATSPTGFTEAFF.

The chain recombines TRBV7-9 with TRBJ2-3; TCRdb picks TRBD2, but there is no DNA to check that call. This CDR3 is 17 amino acids long. Per the germline V gene, CDR1 is SEHNR and CDR2 is FQNEAQ (reference sequence). The CDR3 region is CASSAPGLAPGTDTQYF.

This chain uses TRBV5-1 with TRBJ1-1. This CDR3 is built from 14 residues. Germline V gene data show CDR1 as SGHRS and CDR2 as YFSETQ. The CDR3 protein is CASSSLGVNTEAFF.

The chain joins TRBV5-4 to TRBJ1-1. The CDR3 has 15 residues. Looked up from germline, CDR1 is SGHNT and CDR2 is YYREEE (reference sequence). CDR3 amino acids: CASSRLTSSNTEAFF.

CDR3 protein: CASLRGGATNEKLFF. V usage is TRBV2 and J usage is TRBJ1-4; without DNA, the TCRdb call of TRBD1 cannot be checked. Germline V gene lookup returns CDR1 SNHLY and CDR2 FYNNEI. The CDR3 runs to 15 residues.

The rearrangement joins TRBV12-3 or TRBV12-4 to TRBJ1-4; TCRdb lists TRBD1, though no DNA is available to test this call. The CDR3 length is 12 residues. The CDR3 spells CAIQGRDEKLFF.

The J gene is TRBJ2-7, the V gene TRBV6-1; TCRdb calls TRBD1, which cannot be checked without DNA. The CDR3 sequence is 16 residues long. Germline loops: CDR1 MNHNS, CDR2 SASEGT. The CDR3 spells CASSADRDSFFDEQYF.

The chain links TRBV4-1 to TRBJ2-2; without DNA, the TCRdb call of TRBD1 cannot be checked. This CDR3 comprises 17 residues. Germline assignment: CDR1 MGHRA and CDR2 YSYEKL. CDR3: CASSTYSGQPNTGELFF.